This TCR beta chain was identified during a study of blood T cell repertoires in COVID-19. Study as a whole: Sites in the United States, Italy and Spain provided acute and convalescent COVID-19 samples. T cells, B-cell-depleted T cells, or PBMCs supplied cDNA or gDNA.

In the original workflow: Amplification of reference gene primers provided the estimated nucleated cell counts. Profiling relied on immunoSEQ multiplex PCR, and the TCRdb table lists in-frame clones only, not all of them. The DNA was the basis for D and trimming; V, J and clone size are from that table. Among about 200,000 clones, more than 65% were seen once, and the ten largest hold 7.9%. V lost 4 bases, J lost 2 bases, and 15 bases lay in between. CDR1 and CDR2 (germline): LNHDA, SQIVND (reference sequence). CDR3 length equals 16 residues. This clone was counted once. What was sequenced was peripheral blood. The chain is built from TRBV19 and TRBJ1-5; tentative D call: TRBD1 (5 bases). This receptor was taken from an elderly woman with acute or convalescent COVID-19. CDR3 in DNA: TGTGCCAGTAGTAGACCCGGGGGTTTCGGCAATCAGCCCCAGCATTTT. Its protein is CASSRPGGFGNQPQHF.